This T cell receptor beta chain comes out of a study of control samples from healthy donors and cancer patients. Losses at the gene ends were 1 base for V and 10 bases for J; bases not matched to a gene: 8. Germline-derived CDR1 and CDR2 are MGHRA and YSYEKL. The CDR3 totals 16 residues. Some clones are missing from TCRdb's copy, which holds only in-frame ones; the method was immunoSEQ multiplex PCR. The profile shows about 76,000 clones, approximately 88% of them singletons. The specimen was PBMCs. The V call is TRBV4-1, the J call TRBJ1-6; 9 bases are shared with TRBD1. This TCR was recovered from a woman aged 50 to 65 with colorectal cancer. The DNA for the CDR3 is TGCGCCAGCAGCCAAGGAAACAGGGGGCAAGGATCACCCCTCCACTTT. This sequence encodes CASSQGNRGQGSPLHF.